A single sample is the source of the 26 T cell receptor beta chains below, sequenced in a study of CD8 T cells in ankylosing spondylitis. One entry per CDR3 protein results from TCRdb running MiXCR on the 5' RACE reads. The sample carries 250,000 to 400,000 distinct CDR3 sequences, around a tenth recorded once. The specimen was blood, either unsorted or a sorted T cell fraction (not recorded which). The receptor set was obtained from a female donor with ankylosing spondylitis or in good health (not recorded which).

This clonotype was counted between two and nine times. The CDR3 DNA follows: TGTGCCAGCAGCCTCGGGACAGGGGGTCAAGAGACCCAGTACTTC. It translates to CASSLGTGGQETQYF. The chain uses TRBV4-2 and TRBJ2-5, with 11 nucleotides matching TRBD1. Germline CDR1 LGHNA, CDR2 YNFKEQ. This CDR3 is built from 15 residues. J was trimmed by 2 bases and V by 4 bases; bases with no gene match: 3.

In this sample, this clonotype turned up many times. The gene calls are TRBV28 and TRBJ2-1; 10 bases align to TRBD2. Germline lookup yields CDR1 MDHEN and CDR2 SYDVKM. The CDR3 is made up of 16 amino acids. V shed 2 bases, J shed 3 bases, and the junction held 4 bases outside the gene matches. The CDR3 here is CASSLRTSGYYNEQFF. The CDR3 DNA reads TGTGCCAGCAGTTTAAGGACTAGCGGTTACTACAATGAGCAGTTCTTC.

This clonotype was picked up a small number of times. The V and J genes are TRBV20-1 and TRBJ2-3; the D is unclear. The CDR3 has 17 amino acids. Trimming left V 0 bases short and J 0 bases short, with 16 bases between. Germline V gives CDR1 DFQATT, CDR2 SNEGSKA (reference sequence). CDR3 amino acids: CSARDRWIGSSTDTQYF. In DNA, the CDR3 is TGCAGTGCTAGAGATCGGTGGATAGGATCTAGCACAGATACGCAGTATTTT.

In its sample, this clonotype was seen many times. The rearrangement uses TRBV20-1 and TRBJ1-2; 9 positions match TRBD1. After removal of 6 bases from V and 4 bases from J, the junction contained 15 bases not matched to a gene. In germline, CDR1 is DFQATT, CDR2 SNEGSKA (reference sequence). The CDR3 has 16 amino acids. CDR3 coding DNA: TGCAGTGCCTCGCCCGGGACAGGGATCCTTGGCTATGGCTACACCTTC. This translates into CSASPGTGILGYGYTF.

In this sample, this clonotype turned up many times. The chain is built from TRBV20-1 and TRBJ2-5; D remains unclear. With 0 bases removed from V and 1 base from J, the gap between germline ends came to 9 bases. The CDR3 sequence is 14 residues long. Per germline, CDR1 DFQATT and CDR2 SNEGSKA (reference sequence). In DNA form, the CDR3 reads TGCAGTGCTAGAGATCGAGGCGCCCAAGAGACCCAGTACTTC. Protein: CSARDRGAQETQYF.

CDR3 DNA: TGCAGCGTTGAAATGTCGGCCGCGGCTAGCGGAAACACCTTACAAGAGACCCAGTACTTC. This gives the protein CSVEMSAAASGNTLQETQYF. This chain joins TRBV29-1 and TRBJ2-5, with TRBD2 matching over 7 bases. Germline V lookup: CDR1 SQVTM, CDR2 ANQGSEA. The CDR3 is 20 residues long. V lost 2 bases to trimming and J lost 2 bases; unmatched junction nucleotides: 23.

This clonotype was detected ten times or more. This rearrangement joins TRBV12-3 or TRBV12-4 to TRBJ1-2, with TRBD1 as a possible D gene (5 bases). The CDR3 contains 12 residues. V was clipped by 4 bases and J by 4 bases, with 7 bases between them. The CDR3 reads CASSWTPYGYTF. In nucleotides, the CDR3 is TGTGCCAGCAGTTGGACACCCTATGGCTACACCTTC.

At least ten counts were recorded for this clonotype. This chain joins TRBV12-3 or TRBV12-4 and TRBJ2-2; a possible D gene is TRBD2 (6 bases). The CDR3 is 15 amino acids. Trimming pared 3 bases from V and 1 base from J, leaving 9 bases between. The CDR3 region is CASSLAGLNTGELFF. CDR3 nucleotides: TGTGCCAGCAGTTTGGCGGGGCTGAACACCGGGGAGCTGTTTTTT.

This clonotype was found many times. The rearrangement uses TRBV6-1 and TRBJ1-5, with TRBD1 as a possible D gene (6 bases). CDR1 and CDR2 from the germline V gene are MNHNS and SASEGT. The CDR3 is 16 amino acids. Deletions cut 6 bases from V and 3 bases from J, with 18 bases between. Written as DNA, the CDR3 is TGTGCCAGCAGAAAGGGGGGGACATGGACCAATCAGCCCCAGCATTTT. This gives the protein CASRKGGTWTNQPQHF.

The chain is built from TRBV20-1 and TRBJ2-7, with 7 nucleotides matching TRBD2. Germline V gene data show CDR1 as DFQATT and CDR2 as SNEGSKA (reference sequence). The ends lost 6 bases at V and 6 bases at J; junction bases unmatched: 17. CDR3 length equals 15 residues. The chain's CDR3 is CSATSAGTHGGEQYF. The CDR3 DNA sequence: TGCAGTGCAACTTCAGCGGGGACTCACGGTGGCGAGCAGTACTTC.

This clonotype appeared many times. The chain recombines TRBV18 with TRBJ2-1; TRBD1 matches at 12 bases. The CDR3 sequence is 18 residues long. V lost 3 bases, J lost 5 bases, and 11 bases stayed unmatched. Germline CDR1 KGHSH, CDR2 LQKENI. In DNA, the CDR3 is TGTGCCAGCTCACCGCGTCCCCTCGGGACAGGGGGCAACAATGAGCAGTTCTTC. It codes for CASSPRPLGTGGNNEQFF. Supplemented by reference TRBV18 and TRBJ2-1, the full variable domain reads NAGVMQNPRHLVRRRGQEARLRCSPMKGHSHVYWYRQLPEEGLKFMVYLQKENIIDESGMPKERFSAEFPKEGPSILRIQQVVRGDSAAYFCASSPRPLGTGGNNEQFFGPGTRLTVL.

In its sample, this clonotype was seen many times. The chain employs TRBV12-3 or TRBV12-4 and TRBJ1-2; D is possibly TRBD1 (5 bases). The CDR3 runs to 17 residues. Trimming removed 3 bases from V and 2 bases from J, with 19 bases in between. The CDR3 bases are TGTGCCAGCAGTTTCTTCGGCCCACGGACATGGAACTATGGCTACACCTTC. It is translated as CASSFFGPRTWNYGYTF.

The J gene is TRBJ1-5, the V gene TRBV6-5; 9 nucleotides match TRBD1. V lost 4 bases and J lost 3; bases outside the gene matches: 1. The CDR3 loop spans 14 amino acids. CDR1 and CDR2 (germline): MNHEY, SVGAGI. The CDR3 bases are TGTGCCAGCAGTTGGGACAGGGACAATCAGCCCCAGCATTTT. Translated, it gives CASSWDRDNQPQHF.

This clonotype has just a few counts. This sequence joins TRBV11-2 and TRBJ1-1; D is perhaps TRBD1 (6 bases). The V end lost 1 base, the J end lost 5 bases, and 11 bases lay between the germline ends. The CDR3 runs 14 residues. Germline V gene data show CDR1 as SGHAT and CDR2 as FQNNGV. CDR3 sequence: CASSLGGRKTEAFF. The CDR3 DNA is TGTGCCAGCAGCTTAGGGGGGCGAAAGACTGAAGCTTTCTTT.

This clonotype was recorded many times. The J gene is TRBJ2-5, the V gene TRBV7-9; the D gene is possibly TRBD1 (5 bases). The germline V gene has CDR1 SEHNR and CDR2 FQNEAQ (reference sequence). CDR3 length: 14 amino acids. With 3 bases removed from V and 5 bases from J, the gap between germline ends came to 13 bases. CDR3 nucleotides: TGTGCCAGCAGCTTCAAGAGCAGGGCGGAGACCCAGTACTTC. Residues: CASSFKSRAETQYF.

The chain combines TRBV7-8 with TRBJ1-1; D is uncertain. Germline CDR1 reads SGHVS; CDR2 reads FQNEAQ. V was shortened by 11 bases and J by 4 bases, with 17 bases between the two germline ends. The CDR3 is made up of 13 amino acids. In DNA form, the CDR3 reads TGTGCCCGCATCAAGCTTCGTACCACTGAAGCTTTCTTT. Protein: CARIKLRTTEAFF.

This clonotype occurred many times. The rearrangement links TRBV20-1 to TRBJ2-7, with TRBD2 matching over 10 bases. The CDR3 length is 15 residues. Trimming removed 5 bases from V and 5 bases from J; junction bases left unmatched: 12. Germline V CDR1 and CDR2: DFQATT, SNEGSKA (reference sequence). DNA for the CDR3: TGCAGTGCTTCCCGAGGACTAGCGGTTAATGACGAGCAGTACTTC. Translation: CSASRGLAVNDEQYF.

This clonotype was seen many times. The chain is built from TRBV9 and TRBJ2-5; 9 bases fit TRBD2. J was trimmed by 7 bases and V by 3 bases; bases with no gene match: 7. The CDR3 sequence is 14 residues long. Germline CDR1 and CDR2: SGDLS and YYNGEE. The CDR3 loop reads CASSGSGGPRTQYF. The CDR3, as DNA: TGTGCCAGCAGCGGAAGCGGGGGGCCTCGGACCCAGTACTTC.

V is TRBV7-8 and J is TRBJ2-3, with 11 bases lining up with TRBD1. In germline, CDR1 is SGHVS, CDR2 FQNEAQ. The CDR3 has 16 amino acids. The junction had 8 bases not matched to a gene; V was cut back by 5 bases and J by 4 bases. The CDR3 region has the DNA TGTGCCAGCAGCCCGAGGACAGGGGGCACGGCAGATACGCAGTATTTT. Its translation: CASSPRTGGTADTQYF.

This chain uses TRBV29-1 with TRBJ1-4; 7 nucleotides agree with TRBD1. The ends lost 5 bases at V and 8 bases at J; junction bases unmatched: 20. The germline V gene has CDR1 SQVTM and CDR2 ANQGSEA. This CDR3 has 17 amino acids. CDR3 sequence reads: CSVFISGTATLGEKLFF. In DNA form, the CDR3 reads TGCAGCGTTTTCATATCGGGGACAGCGACCTTAGGAGAAAAACTGTTTTTT.

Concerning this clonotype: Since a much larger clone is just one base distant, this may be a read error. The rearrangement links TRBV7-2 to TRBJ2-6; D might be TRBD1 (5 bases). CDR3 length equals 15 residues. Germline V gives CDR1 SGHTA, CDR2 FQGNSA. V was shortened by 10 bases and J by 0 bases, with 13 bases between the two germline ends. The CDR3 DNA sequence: TGTGCCATCAGTCGCGACAGCTCTGGGGCCAACGTCCTGACTTTC. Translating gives CAISRDSSGANVLTF.

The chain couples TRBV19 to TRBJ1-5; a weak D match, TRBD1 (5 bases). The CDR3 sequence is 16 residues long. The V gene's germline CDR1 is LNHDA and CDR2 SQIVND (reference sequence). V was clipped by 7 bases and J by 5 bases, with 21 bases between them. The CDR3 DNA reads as TGTGCCAGTACTCCAACGAAAGGGAGGGGTGATCAGCCCCAGCATTTT. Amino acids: CASTPTKGRGDQPQHF.

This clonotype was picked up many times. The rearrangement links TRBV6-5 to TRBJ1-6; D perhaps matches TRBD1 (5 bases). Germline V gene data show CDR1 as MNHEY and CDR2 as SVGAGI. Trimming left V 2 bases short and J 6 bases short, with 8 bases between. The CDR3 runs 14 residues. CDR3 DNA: TGTGCCAGCAGTTACAGGCAGGGTAATTCACCCCTCCACTTT. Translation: CASSYRQGNSPLHF.

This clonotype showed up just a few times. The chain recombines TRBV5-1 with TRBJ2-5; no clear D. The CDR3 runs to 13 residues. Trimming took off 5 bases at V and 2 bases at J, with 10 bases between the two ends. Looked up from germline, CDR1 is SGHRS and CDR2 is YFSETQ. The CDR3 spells CASSRQVQETQYF. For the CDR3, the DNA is TGCGCCAGCAGTAGGCAGGTTCAAGAGACCCAGTACTTC.

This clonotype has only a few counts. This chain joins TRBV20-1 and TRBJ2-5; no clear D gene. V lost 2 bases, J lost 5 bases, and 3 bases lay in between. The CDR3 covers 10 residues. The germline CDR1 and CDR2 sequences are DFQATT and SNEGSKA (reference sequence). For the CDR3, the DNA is TGCAGTGCTAGAAAGGAGACCCAGTACTTC. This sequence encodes CSARKETQYF.

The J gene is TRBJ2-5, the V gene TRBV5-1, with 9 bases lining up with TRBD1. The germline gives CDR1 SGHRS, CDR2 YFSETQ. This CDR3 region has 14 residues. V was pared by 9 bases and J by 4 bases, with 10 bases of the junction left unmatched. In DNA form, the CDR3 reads TGCGCCACGCGACAGGGGGGCAGATTAGAGACCCAGTACTTC. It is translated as CATRQGGRLETQYF.